This T cell receptor (beta chain) came from a study of shared clonotypes between healthy human individuals. Background on the study: Per donor, CD8 memory used one plate, CD8 naive used two, CD4 memory used three and CD4 naive used three. Whole-study results and caveats: Clonotype sharing across donors was expected to vary with sequencing depth. Sharing across several donors was seen in 4% to 5% of naive CD4 clonotypes.

This clone occurred once. The antigen is undetermined. Unmatched junction bases numbered 14, after V lost 7 bases and J lost 3 bases. Germline lookup yields CDR1 MDHEN and CDR2 SYDVKM. CDR3 length: 16 amino acids. Over several immunoSEQ plates, each subset's genomic DNA was distributed in even portions. This table comes from immunoSEQ multiplex PCR, and its TCRdb copy is limited to in-frame clones, with some not included. The table includes about 1.5 million clones, roughly 96% detected once. This TCR derives from a man aged 25-45 years in good health. The chain carries TRBV28 and TRBJ2-5; 7 positions match TRBD2. Material: naive CD4+ T cells sorted from blood. Subset noted: CD45RA+ positively selected. In DNA, the CDR3 is TGTGCCAGCACCTTCTCACGGCTAGCGGTAAAAGAGACCCAGTACTTC. It encodes CASTFSRLAVKETQYF.